This TCR beta chain was recovered during a study of blood T cells in healthy people across ages. The CDR3 sequence is 16 residues long. From germline, CDR1 is MNHEY and CDR2 SVGAGI. With 6 bases clipped from V and 4 bases from J, the junction kept 11 bases outside the gene matches. Primed by a sample-barcoded 5' primer and a J-beta primer mix, a second PCR proceeded for roughly 6 to 12 cycles. In TCRdb, the 5' RACE reads were re-called with MiXCR into one record per CDR3 protein. The profile shows over 950,000 distinct CDR3 sequences, more than 30% of them singletons. This clonotype showed up just a few times.

This rearrangement joins TRBV6-5 to TRBJ1-5; 8 bases map to TRBD1. The sample consisted of blood. The receptor was isolated from a man in his late teens or twenties in good health. The CDR3 region has the DNA TGTGCCAGCAGCCCCTCCGGGACAGGTACGAATCAGCCCCAGCATTTT. The encoded protein is CASSPSGTGTNQPQHF.